A single sample is the source of the 13 T cell receptor beta chains below, sequenced in a study of T cell changes during pregnancy in multiple sclerosis. Repertoires were generated with immunoSEQ multiplex PCR, while TCRdb's copy carries only in-frame clones and drops some. The data show some 37,000 clones, about 91% seen once. Specimen: CD8+ T cells from peripheral blood mononuclear cells, collected after pregnancy. The receptor source for this set is a female donor with multiple sclerosis, enrolled in a pregnancy study.

The chain uses TRBV5-1 and TRBJ1-1, with 7 bases aligning to TRBD1. Germline CDR1 reads SGHRS; CDR2 reads YFSETQ. Trimming at V came to 4 bases and at J to 4 bases, leaving 10 bases not matched to a gene. The CDR3 loop spans 15 amino acids. DNA of the CDR3: TGCGCCAGCAGCCCGTCGACAGGGATGGGCACTGAAGCTTTCTTT. Its protein is CASSPSTGMGTEAFF.

The chain uses TRBV10-2 and TRBJ2-1, with TRBD2 identical over 7 bases. The CDR3 sequence is 19 residues long. Trimming at V came to 8 bases and at J to 3 bases, leaving 22 bases not matched to a gene. The V gene's germline CDR1 is WSHSY and CDR2 SAAADI. The CDR3 reads CASAGEGLGPDPRYNEQFF. The CDR3 DNA reads TGCGCCAGCGCGGGAGAAGGACTGGGACCGGACCCACGCTACAATGAGCAGTTCTTC.

The genes are TRBV19 and TRBJ2-7; tentative D call: TRBD1 (6 bases). Germline V CDR1 and CDR2: LNHDA, SQIVND (reference sequence). The CDR3 loop spans 13 amino acids. V dropped 5 bases and J dropped 4 bases, with 12 bases sitting between them. The CDR3 coding sequence is TGTGCCAGTAGTTCGACAGGACCTTACGAGCAGTACTTC. This gives the protein CASSSTGPYEQYF.

The chain uses TRBV27 and TRBJ2-7; possibly TRBD1 for D (6 bases). Trimming cost V 5 bases and J 0 bases, with 17 bases left between them. CDR3 length: 16 residues. The V gene's germline CDR1 is MNHEY and CDR2 SMNVEV (reference sequence). The CDR3 DNA sequence: TGTGCCAGCAGTCCATGGGGGCTCCCCAGCTCCTACGAGCAGTACTTC. Translation: CASSPWGLPSSYEQYF.

The chain carries TRBV4-1 and TRBJ2-1, with 8 bases fitting TRBD1. Germline V gene data show CDR1 as MGHRA and CDR2 as YSYEKL. CDR3 size: 14 residues. V was pared by 4 bases and J by 7 bases, with 6 bases of the junction left unmatched. CDR3 protein: CASSLRQGRNEQFF. In DNA form, the CDR3 reads TGCGCCAGCAGCCTCCGACAGGGGCGGAATGAGCAGTTCTTC.

This clone came up once. The chain links TRBV9 to TRBJ2-5; TRBD1 matches at 7 bases. The CDR3 contains 14 residues. With 3 bases clipped from V and 3 bases from J, the junction kept 5 bases outside the gene matches. Per the germline V gene, CDR1 is SGDLS and CDR2 is YYNGEE. As DNA, the CDR3 is TGTGCCAGCAGCGAGGGGGCTTTAGAAGAGACCCAGTACTTC. Translation: CASSEGALEETQYF. Using reference TRBV9 and TRBJ2-5 for the parts outside the CDR3, the full variable domain is DSGVTQTPKHLITATGQRVTLRCSPRSGDLSVYWYQQSLDQGLQFLIQYYNGEERAKGNILERFSAQQFPDLHSELNLSSLELGDSALYFCASSEGALEETQYFGPGTRLLVL.

This chain connects TRBV6-5 to TRBJ2-7; possible D gene TRBD1, 6 bases. The CDR3 contains 15 residues. Germline V lookup: CDR1 MNHEY, CDR2 SVGAGI. Between the trimmed V and J ends, which lost 2 bases and 1 base, there was a span of 12 bases. Here the CDR3 reads CASSYETGPSYEQYF. In nucleotides, the CDR3 is TGTGCCAGCAGTTACGAGACAGGTCCATCCTACGAGCAGTACTTC.

This clone was observed a handful of times. The genes are TRBV19 and TRBJ1-5, with 11 bases fitting TRBD1. The CDR3 is made up of 14 amino acids. The V segment lost 3 bases and the J segment 6 bases; nucleotides outside the gene matches: 1. Germline V gives CDR1 LNHDA, CDR2 SQIVND (reference sequence). CDR3 in DNA: TGTGCCAGTAGTATGGGACAGGGGGGTCAGCCCCAGCATTTT. Protein product: CASSMGQGGQPQHF.

This clone appeared once. The V gene is TRBV2, the J gene TRBJ1-1; no reliable D call. The CDR3 spans 12 residues. Per germline, CDR1 SNHLY and CDR2 FYNNEI. Trimming cost V 4 bases and J 0 bases, with 3 bases left between them. DNA of the CDR3: TGTGCCAGCAGTGTCGTGAACACTGAAGCTTTCTTT. Translated: CASSVVNTEAFF. The complete variable domain, with remaining parts taken from reference TRBV2 and TRBJ1-1, reads EPEVTQTPSHQVTQMGQEVILRCVPISNHLYFYWYRQILGQKVEFLVSFYNNEISEKSEIFDDQFSVERPDGSNFTLKIRSTKLEDSAMYFCASSVVNTEAFFGQGTRLTVV.

The chain is built from TRBV19 and TRBJ1-1, with D tentatively TRBD1 (5 bases). V lost 4 bases, J lost 3 bases, and 15 bases lay in between. Germline CDR1 is LNHDA and CDR2 is SQIVND (reference sequence). The length of the CDR3 is 15 residues. CDR3 loop: CASSTGAWGDTEAFF. The DNA for the CDR3 is TGTGCCAGTAGTACCGGGGCGTGGGGGGACACTGAAGCTTTCTTT.

The chain employs TRBV27 and TRBJ2-7, with TRBD2 matching 7 bases. Germline CDR1 MNHEY, CDR2 SMNVEV (reference sequence). With V trimmed by 2 bases and J by 5 bases, 15 bases remained unmatched. The CDR3 runs 17 residues. CDR3 nucleotide sequence: TGTGCCAGCAGTTTAGAATTCGGGGGGTCAGGGAATAACGAGCAGTACTTC. Translated: CASSLEFGGSGNNEQYF.

The sample holds one count of this clone. V gene TRBV4-1 combines with J gene TRBJ1-4; D uncertain. V lost 1 base to trimming and J lost 5 bases, with 8 bases between them. Germline CDR1 and CDR2: MGHRA and YSYEKL. The CDR3 totals 14 residues. CDR3 in amino acids: CASSQGGLNEKLFF. The CDR3, as DNA: TGCGCCAGCAGCCAAGGAGGGTTGAATGAAAAACTGTTTTTT.

This chain connects TRBV7-9 to TRBJ2-1; 8 nucleotides align to TRBD2. J lost 3 bases, V lost 5 bases, and 6 bases had no gene match. Germline CDR1 SEHNR, CDR2 FQNEAQ (reference sequence). This CDR3 is 15 amino acids long. The CDR3 spells CASSHGRAGYNEQFF. The CDR3 nucleotides are TGTGCCAGCAGCCACGGGAGGGCCGGCTACAATGAGCAGTTCTTC.